These 4 T cell receptor beta chains came from one sample sequenced in a study of T cells in Graves' hyperthyroidism and ophthalmopathy. Amplified TCR beta CDR3 regions came from RNA transcripts. First-round RT-PCR targeting the TCR CDR3 was performed with the HTBI primer set. TCRdb ran MiXCR on the multiplex PCR reads and lists one entry per CDR3 protein. This table has a few hundred thousand distinct CDR3 sequences, nearly 15% appearing once. Sequencing was carried out using blood. These TCRs come from a woman between 55 and 75 years old with Graves' ophthalmopathy.

A word on this clonotype: With a much larger clone just one base away, this may be a read error. V gene TRBV9 combines with J gene TRBJ2-1; TRBD2 matches 7 bases. V was pared by 0 bases and J by 10 bases, with 7 bases of the junction left unmatched. This CDR3 region has 14 residues. CDR1 is SGDLS, CDR2 YYNGEE, per germline. The CDR3 protein is CASSVGAGEVEQFF. The CDR3 coding sequence is TGTGCCAGCAGCGTAGGGGCGGGAGAGGTCGAGCAGTTCTTC.

This clonotype was observed at least ten times. The chain employs TRBV29-1 and TRBJ2-5; D remains ambiguous. The CDR3 loop spans 14 amino acids. The ends were cut back, 4 bases at V and 1 base at J, with 13 bases in the middle. CDR1 SQVTM and CDR2 ANQGSEA come from the germline V gene. The CDR3 sequence is CSVAFRLSQETQYF. CDR3 coding DNA: TGCAGCGTTGCTTTCAGATTGTCCCAAGAGACCCAGTACTTC.

V usage is TRBV9 and J usage is TRBJ1-3, with unresolved D. Trimming took off 4 bases at V and 0 bases at J, with 14 bases between the two ends. Per the germline V gene, CDR1 is SGDLS and CDR2 is YYNGEE. The CDR3 covers 16 residues. CDR3 residues: CASSSSIVNSGNTIYF. CDR3 DNA: TGTGCCAGCAGCTCCTCCATAGTCAACTCTGGAAACACCATATATTTT.

This clonotype was seen at least ten times. The chain combines TRBV20-1 with TRBJ2-1; the D is unclear. The CDR3 runs 15 residues. The germline CDR1 and CDR2 sequences are DFQATT and SNEGSKA (reference sequence). Trimming stripped 5 bases from V and 0 bases from J, with 14 bases between. The CDR3 sequence is CSASNLFGSYNEQFF. CDR3 DNA sequence: TGCAGTGCTTCCAATTTATTTGGCTCCTACAATGAGCAGTTCTTC.